This T cell receptor (beta chain) emerged from a study of cytomegalovirus exposure and HLA in healthy donors. Germline V gene data show CDR1 as SGHTA and CDR2 as FQGNSA. The CDR3 sequence is 14 residues long. Unmatched junction bases numbered 4, after V lost 3 bases and J lost 4 bases. Regarding this clone: Its target is not known.

Overall study findings and caveats: Earlier analysis looked at TCR beta V segments, and most were productive about 87% or about 30% of the time. Accurate predictions that matched the HLA-A and HLA-B alleles of most subjects were reportedly made from TCR beta sequences.

PCR amplification relied on 60 Vbeta primers (plus 13 Jbeta primers). Here immunoSEQ multiplex PCR was the method, and the copy in TCRdb shows in-frame clones only, minus some. The table records more than 110,000 clones, 65% to 80% of them present only once. V usage is TRBV7-2 and J usage is TRBJ2-7, with 9 bases identical to TRBD2. The TCR sequence derives from a man between 25 and 39 years old in good health and CMV-seronegative. Input material: PBMCs. CDR3 loop: CASSFSGSKYEQYF. DNA of the CDR3: TGTGCCAGCAGCTTTAGCGGGAGCAAATACGAGCAGTACTTC.